This T cell receptor (beta chain) was profiled in a study of blood T cell repertoires in COVID-19 (dated by TCRdb to between 2020 and 2021). Context from the whole study: Collaborator samples came from the United States, Italy and Spain and covered acute and convalescent phases of COVID-19. The prospective study material was composed of cDNA or gDNA derived from T cells, B-cell-depleted T cells, or PBMCs. Deeply sampled blood TCRbeta repertoires from subjects exposed to, actively infected with, or recovered from COVID-19 were included in the dataset. A freely available public database, intended as a resource for researchers studying the immune response to SARS-CoV-2, is where the repertoires were released. Samples came from the ongoing ImmuneRACE study (first 160 participants) plus 1,254 subjects from 6 global collaborators. A de-identified subject ID, COVID-19 status, age in years and sex were almost always included in the sample metadata. HLA class I and class II types, where available, came from metadata supplied by the sample provider rather than from assay-based typing.

One collaborating source in Seattle enrolled patients during active infection and followed them longitudinally through the course of disease. Collaborating institutions collected whole blood in K2EDTA tubes following their own protocols. For TCRbeta analysis, collaborator samples were shipped as frozen whole blood, as isolated PBMCs, or as DNA extracted from either sample type. TCRbeta CDR3 regions were amplified from genomic DNA using the immunoSEQ Assay, a bias-controlled multiplex PCR. The published analysis was carried out like this. The number of nucleated cells in each sample was estimated from the amplification of reference gene primers within the assay. Sequence reads were collapsed and filtered to measure the absolute abundance of every unique TCRbeta CDR3 rearrangement. For each sample, productive Simpson clonality was calculated as the square root of Simpson's diversity index over productive rearrangements. The table was pulled from immuneACCESS by TCRdb, which kept in-frame rearrangements only. Such tables lose some clones; where checked, under half of the loss comes from unresolved V genes, and the rest has no known cause. The DNA gave D and trimming, while V, J and clone size come from that table. The sample contains a few hundred thousand clones, 75% to 90% of them found a single time. About 12% of the sample belongs to the ten largest clones.

From the cysteine up to the phenylalanine, the CDR3 has a length of 13 residues. Just CDR3 DNA is preserved here, 39 bases in frame from base 1. V loses 2 bases, J loses 7 bases, and the germline ends lie 11 bases apart. The germline V gene supplies CDR1 SGHTA and CDR2 FQGNSA. About this clone itself: This clone's antigen is unknown. Per-nucleotide qualities are absent, and no much larger clonotype sits a single base away.

Study-wide conclusions, independent of this receptor: Clinical and demographic metadata were provided uncurated, with the amount varying by source and participant.

The chain is encoded by TRBV7-2 joined to TRBJ1-2; TRBD1 is a possible D gene, resting on 5 matching bases. The clonotype was recovered from a woman aged 70-85 years with COVID-19, enrolled during active disease. Input material: peripheral blood. The sequenced DNA: TGTGCCAGCAGCTTAACGGGGGAGGCTGGCTACACCTTC. Protein translation: CASSLTGEAGYTF.